The entry below gives a single T cell receptor (beta chain) sequence along with its context. The data stem from a study of sequential checkpoint blockade in melanoma. Treatment specified: randomized to nivolumab then ipilimumab (arm A) or the reverse (arm B). Here immunoSEQ multiplex PCR was the method, and the copy in TCRdb shows in-frame clones only, minus some. The sample lists approximately 21,000 clones; about four fifths were seen once. The sequencing used CD8+ T cells sorted from blood (inferred from file names), collected from a patient given nivolumab and ipilimumab in sequence. This TCR came from a human donor with melanoma.

CDR3 residues: CASSFSGANTGELFF. CDR3 nucleotides: TGTGCCAGCAGCTTTAGCGGAGCGAACACCGGGGAGCTGTTTTTT. V gene TRBV5-4 combines with J gene TRBJ2-2; tentative D call: TRBD2 (6 bases). The CDR3 spans 15 residues. Germline assignment: CDR1 SGHNT and CDR2 YYREEE (reference sequence). Trimming took 2 bases from V and 0 from J, leaving 8 bases between them.